The 23 T cell receptor beta chains given below trace back to one sample, sequenced in a study of Ad26.COV2.S vaccination and SARS-CoV-2 variants. Described treatment: 19 received Ad26.COV2.S at low or high dose, single or two shots; about 5 received placebo; per-sample allocation not given. At day 63 after the first vaccine or placebo injection, samples were drawn. Some clones are missing from TCRdb's copy, which holds only in-frame ones; the method was immunoSEQ multiplex PCR. The sample has about 260,000 clones; around nine tenths are singletons. Sequencing used peripheral blood, obtained in a trial of Ad26.COV2.S vaccine versus placebo. These receptors were obtained from a person aged 18-60 years who received the Ad26.COV2.S COVID-19 vaccine or a placebo.

This clone appeared a single time. The chain employs TRBV5-1 and TRBJ2-3, with 9 bases that match TRBD1. Germline V lookup: CDR1 SGHRS, CDR2 YFSETQ. Trimming took 3 bases from V and 6 from J; bases not matched to a gene: 8. The CDR3 runs to 15 residues. Written as DNA, the CDR3 is TGCGCCAGCAGCTCCGGGACAGGGTACTCTGATACGCAGTATTTT. It yields the protein CASSSGTGYSDTQYF.

The gene calls are TRBV6-6 and TRBJ2-2, with a tentative D call TRBD2 (5 bases). V lost 8 bases and J lost 3, with 13 bases in between. In germline, CDR1 is MNHNY, CDR2 SVGAGI (reference sequence). CDR3 length equals 14 residues. CDR3 in DNA: TGTGCCAGCCGAGAGGGTGTCCACACCGGGGAGCTGTTTTTT. It yields the protein CASREGVHTGELFF.

This clone was detected once. The gene calls are TRBV15 and TRBJ2-4, with 14 bases identical to TRBD2. V dropped 3 bases and J dropped 8; count of bases not matched to a gene: 9. Germline V gene sequence: CDR1 LNHNV, CDR2 YYDKDF (reference sequence). There are 17 residues in the CDR3. Here the CDR3 DNA reads TGTGCCACCAGCAGGGGAGGACTAGCGGGAGGTGGGGACATTCAGTACTTC. Translation gives CATSRGGLAGGGDIQYF.

The V call is TRBV21-1, the J call TRBJ1-2. TRBV21-1 is marked as a pseudogene. The CDR3 spans 17 residues. The CDR3 protein is CASSKVIGARFHYGYTF. DNA for the CDR3: TGTGCCAGCAGCAAAGTAATCGGGGCCCGATTTCATTATGGCTACACCTTC.

This chain connects TRBV20-1 to TRBJ1-3, with TRBD1 identical over 7 bases. The junction had 11 bases not matched to a gene; V was cut back by 3 bases and J by 0 bases. CDR3 length: 17 residues. Germline V gene data show CDR1 as DFQATT and CDR2 as SNEGSKA (reference sequence). The CDR3 DNA reads TGCAGTGCTAGTTACCCGGACAGGCGCGCCTCTGGAAACACCATATATTTT. Its protein is CSASYPDRRASGNTIYF.

The chain carries TRBV18 and TRBJ2-1, with 14 bases fitting TRBD2. This CDR3 has 19 amino acids. V gave up 5 bases and J gave up 0 bases; unmatched junction bases: 9. Germline CDR1 KGHSH, CDR2 LQKENI. CDR3 bases: TGTGCCAGCTCATCGGGACTAGCGGGAGAAAGTAGCTCCTACAATGAGCAGTTCTTC. Amino acids: CASSSGLAGESSSYNEQFF.

This clone was seen only once. This sequence joins TRBV5-4 and TRBJ2-6; D is ambiguous. CDR1 is SGHNT, CDR2 YYREEE, per germline (reference sequence). The CDR3 loop spans 14 amino acids. Trimming removed 3 bases from V and 4 bases from J, with 8 bases in between. CDR3 sequence (DNA): TGTGCCAGCAGCTCCCTTACGGGGGCCAACGTCCTGACTTTC. Its translation is CASSSLTGANVLTF.

This chain uses TRBV7-2 with TRBJ2-7; 7 nucleotides agree with TRBD2. Germline V lookup: CDR1 SGHTA, CDR2 FQGNSA. The CDR3 runs to 13 residues. J gave up 4 bases and V 1 base, and 1 base lay outside the gene matches. The CDR3 nucleotides are TGTGCCAGCAGCTTAGGCGGGGGTTACGAGCAGTACGTC. Amino acid sequence: CASSLGGGYEQYV.

The rearrangement links TRBV6-2 or TRBV6-3 to TRBJ2-1; D possibly corresponds to TRBD1 (5 bases). V was trimmed by 2 bases and J by 3 bases, leaving 11 bases between them. This CDR3 is 15 amino acids long. Germline CDR1 MNHEY, CDR2 SVGEGT. CDR3 loop: CASSYVQGFYNEQFF. CDR3 nucleotides: TGTGCCAGCAGTTACGTCCAGGGATTCTACAATGAGCAGTTCTTC.

J is TRBJ2-3 and V is TRBV7-8, with 8 bases lining up with TRBD2. In germline, CDR1 is SGHVS, CDR2 FQNEAQ. Trimming at V came to 11 bases and at J to 4 bases, leaving 11 bases not matched to a gene. The CDR3 sequence is 14 residues long. CDR3 amino acids: CASRRGGQSDTQYF. The CDR3, as DNA: TGTGCCTCCCGTCGGGGGGGCCAATCAGATACGCAGTATTTT.

The sample holds one count of this clone. At one boundary the junction diverges from the germline segment, which might be a read error. This chain links TRBV6-5 with TRBJ1-2; TRBD1 matches 9 bases. Germline V gene data show CDR1 as MNHEY and CDR2 as SVGAGI. The CDR3 contains 14 residues. The CDR3 coding sequence is TGTGCCAGTCAAAGGACAGGGGCGTTGGTGGGCTACACCTTT. This translates into CASQRTGALVGYTF.

The rearrangement uses TRBV11-1 and TRBJ2-7; the D gene could be TRBD1 or TRBD2 (5 bases each). CDR3 length: 12 residues. Trimming shortened V by 5 bases and J by 2 bases, and 7 bases separated the two germline ends. Germline CDR1 reads SGHAT; CDR2 reads FQDESV (reference sequence). In nucleotides, the CDR3 is TGTGCCAGCAGCCCGGGGCCCTACGAGCAGTACTTC. This codes for CASSPGPYEQYF.

This clone was found a few times. J is TRBJ1-2 and V is TRBV6-5; D is ambiguous. CDR3 length: 14 residues. Per germline, CDR1 MNHEY and CDR2 SVGAGI. V lost 7 bases and J 4 bases, leaving 16 bases between the germline ends. As DNA, the CDR3 is TGTGCCAGCACCTCACCTGGCGGAGTCTATGGCTACACCTTC. Translating it yields CASTSPGGVYGYTF.

The chain employs TRBV7-7 and TRBJ2-5; 13 bases are shared with TRBD2. The germline V gene has CDR1 SSHAT and CDR2 FNYEAQ (reference sequence). This CDR3 contains 18 residues. V shed 5 bases, J shed 1 base, and the junction held 10 bases outside the gene matches. Here the CDR3 reads CASSAGLAGSRSQETQYF. In nucleotides, the CDR3 is TGTGCCAGCAGCGCGGGACTAGCGGGATCGAGGTCCCAAGAGACCCAGTACTTC.

V gene TRBV10-3 combines with J gene TRBJ1-1; TRBD1 might be the D (6 bases). In germline, CDR1 is ENHRY, CDR2 SYGVKD. V lost 4 bases, J lost 5 bases, and 17 bases lay in between. This CDR3 contains 15 residues. The CDR3 bases are TGTGCCATCAGTGGCGGACAGCCAGGAGTTACTGAAGCTTTCTTT. Its translation: CAISGGQPGVTEAFF.

Here the CDR3 DNA reads TGTGCCAGCAGCTTTGGGACAGGGGGCACTAGCGGGCCCAATGAGCAGTTCTTC. Its protein is CASSFGTGGTSGPNEQFF. This chain joins TRBV7-3 and TRBJ2-1; 12 nucleotides match TRBD1. CDR3 size: 18 residues. Germline V gives CDR1 SGHTA, CDR2 FQGTGA. J lost 6 bases, V lost 3 bases, and 12 bases had no gene match. Full variable domain (rest looked up from reference TRBV7-3 and TRBJ2-1): GAGVSQTPSNKVTEKGKYVELRCDPISGHTALYWYRQSLGQGPEFLIYFQGTGAADDSGLPNDRFFAVRPEGSVSTLKIQRTERGDSAVYLCASSFGTGGTSGPNEQFFGPGTRLTVL.

This chain links TRBV18 with TRBJ2-2, with TRBD1 matching over 10 bases. Looked up from germline, CDR1 is KGHSH and CDR2 is LQKENI. This CDR3 has 15 residues. V was clipped by 5 bases and J by 4 bases; unmatched bases: 4. DNA for the CDR3: TGTGCCAGCTCAGCCGGGACAGGGGCCACCGGGGAGCTGTTTTTT. Translating gives CASSAGTGATGELFF. The full variable domain, with the rest looked up from reference TRBV18 and TRBJ2-2, is NAGVMQNPRHLVRRRGQEARLRCSPMKGHSHVYWYRQLPEEGLKFMVYLQKENIIDESGMPKERFSAEFPKEGPSILRIQQVVRGDSAAYFCASSAGTGATGELFFGEGSRLTVL.

Note on this clone: One junction end does not reproduce the germline sequence, and a read error may be involved. The gene calls are TRBV5-5 and TRBJ1-2, with D perhaps TRBD1 (5 bases). This CDR3 is built from 13 residues. Germline V gene lookup returns CDR1 SGHKS and CDR2 YYEKEE (reference sequence). Here the CDR3 reads CASSGGANYGYTF. CDR3 DNA sequence: TGCGCCAGCAGCGGGGGGGCTAACTATGGCTACACCTTC.

This chain links TRBV11-2 with TRBJ2-1; no firm D call. This CDR3 has 16 residues. Germline CDR1 and CDR2: SGHAT and FQNNGV. V was pared by 5 bases and J by 6 bases, with 20 bases between. The CDR3 sequence: CASSPRPIGQFNEQFF. The CDR3 region has the DNA TGTGCCAGCAGCCCTAGACCCATTGGCCAGTTCAATGAGCAGTTCTTC.

This chain joins TRBV9 and TRBJ1-2; no definite D call. The CDR3 contains 14 residues. Germline values: CDR1 SGDLS, CDR2 YYNGEE. Deletions cut 3 bases from V and 8 bases from J, with 17 bases between. CDR3 sequence (DNA): TGTGCCAGCAGCGAGGAAGGGATAGAGAGGGGCTACACCTTC. Translated: CASSEEGIERGYTF.

The chain joins TRBV30 to TRBJ2-7; 7 positions agree with TRBD2. This CDR3 contains 14 residues. The germline V gene encodes CDR1 GTSNPN and CDR2 SVGIG (reference sequence). Here the CDR3 reads CGGGGAGFKDEQYF. The CDR3 DNA is TGTGGTGGGGGAGGGGCCGGCTTCAAGGACGAGCAGTACTTC.

J is TRBJ1-3 and V is TRBV4-2, with unresolved D. Trimming removed 7 bases at V and 0 bases at J, with 13 bases between. Germline V CDR1 and CDR2: LGHNA, YNFKEQ. This CDR3 is 15 amino acids long. The CDR3 coding sequence is TGTGCCAGCAAAAAGATAGTTTTCTCTGGAAACACCATATATTTT. Its protein product is CASKKIVFSGNTIYF.

The rearrangement uses TRBV1 and TRBJ1-1. TRBV1 is flagged as a pseudogene. CDR3 length equals 13 residues. CDR3 region: CTSSQDLGTEAFF. As DNA, the CDR3 is TGCACCAGCAGCCAAGATCTAGGGACTGAAGCTTTCTTT.